What follows is one T cell receptor beta chain and its context. The method was immunoSEQ multiplex PCR; TCRdb's version includes in-frame clones alone and lacks a portion of them. The data show 300,000 to 450,000 clones, about 88% seen once. This record belongs to a study of blood T cell repertoires in COVID-19. Study-wide background: From T cells, B-cell-depleted T cells, or PBMCs came the material, which was cDNA or gDNA.

The age range of participants was about 18 to 95 years, with residence in about two dozen US areas. Cohorts were based on clinical histories the participants reported. Two negative PCRs, clearance, or symptom resolution were required of recovered Cohort 3 donors. Germline V gives CDR1 SGHNT, CDR2 YYREEE (reference sequence). This CDR3 is 18 amino acids long. The ends lost 5 bases at V and 2 bases at J; junction bases unmatched: 12. Material for sequencing was PBMCs or T cells enriched from blood (not recorded which). The TCR originated in a woman aged 25 to 45 who had recovered from COVID-19. The gene calls are TRBV5-4 and TRBJ2-5; 13 nucleotides match TRBD2. CDR3 sequence: CASSPPGLAGYNQETQYF. Here the CDR3 DNA reads TGTGCCAGCAGTCCCCCGGGACTAGCGGGGTACAATCAAGAGACCCAGTACTTC.